The 21 T cell receptor beta chains below all came from one sample that was sequenced in a study of blood T cell repertoires in COVID-19. Assay: immunoSEQ multiplex PCR; the TCRdb copy retains only in-frame clones and omits some. Here the sample spans approximately 210,000 clones, 82% being singletons. The sample was PBMCs or T cells enriched from blood (not recorded which). The receptor set was obtained from a woman aged 60 to 75 who had recovered from COVID-19.

This rearrangement joins TRBV19 to TRBJ2-4; D unresolved. The CDR3 loop spans 15 amino acids. The germline V gene has CDR1 LNHDA and CDR2 SQIVND (reference sequence). Between the trimmed V and J ends, which lost 7 bases and 2 bases, there was a span of 15 bases. CDR3 sequence: CASTPSRVSKNIQYF. The CDR3 region has the DNA TGTGCCAGTACCCCCTCTCGGGTTTCCAAAAACATTCAGTACTTC. Full variable domain (remainder filled in from reference TRBV19 and TRBJ2-4): DGGITQSPKYLFRKEGQNVTLSCEQNLNHDAMYWYRQDPGQGLRLIYYSQIVNDFQKGDIAEGYSVSREKKESFPLTVTSAQKNPTAFYLCASTPSRVSKNIQYFGAGTRLSVL.

V and J are TRBV29-1 and TRBJ1-2, with D possibly being TRBD1 (5 bases). V was cut by 7 bases and J by 10 bases, with 31 bases left in between. In germline, CDR1 is SQVTM, CDR2 ANQGSEA. CDR3 length equals 16 residues. Here the CDR3 DNA reads TGCAGCGCCGAGGGACCGACCCTGGGGGGGGTTGGGAACTACACCTTC. Protein product: CSAEGPTLGGVGNYTF.

The chain combines TRBV6-5 with TRBJ2-2; D may be TRBD2 (6 bases). CDR3 length: 12 residues. Trimming took 6 bases from V and 6 from J, leaving 8 bases between them. The V gene's germline CDR1 is MNHEY and CDR2 SVGAGI. The CDR3 sequence: CASRGGPGELFF. The CDR3 DNA follows: TGTGCCAGCAGGGGAGGACCCGGGGAGCTGTTTTTT.

This chain joins TRBV5-6 and TRBJ1-2; D uncertain. The CDR3 length is 12 residues. Per germline, CDR1 SGHDT and CDR2 YYEEEE. Deletions cut 1 base from V and 4 bases from J, with 5 bases between. The CDR3 spells CASSLSSYGYTF. CDR3 coding DNA: TGTGCCAGCAGCTTGTCTAGCTATGGCTACACCTTC.

The V and J genes are TRBV10-3 and TRBJ2-3, with 9 bases fitting TRBD2. The CDR3 totals 17 residues. Germline V lookup: CDR1 ENHRY, CDR2 SYGVKD. The J segment lost 0 bases and the V segment lost 0 bases, leaving 4 bases of the junction unmatched. CDR3 loop: CAISESSSGVSTDTQYF. CDR3 DNA: TGTGCCATCAGTGAGTCGTCTAGCGGGGTTAGCACAGATACGCAGTATTTT.

This clone has only one observation. The V gene is TRBV5-1, the J gene TRBJ2-7, with TRBD1 matching over 8 bases. The V and J ends lost 5 bases and 2 bases, in that order; junction bases with no gene match: 6. The length of the CDR3 is 14 residues. From germline, CDR1 is SGHRS and CDR2 YFSETQ. The CDR3 here is CASSRGTGTYEQYF. As DNA, the CDR3 is TGCGCCAGCAGTCGAGGGACAGGAACCTACGAGCAGTACTTC.

This clone was counted a few times. The chain is built from TRBV4-2 and TRBJ1-5, with TRBD1 matching 7 bases. Unmatched junction bases numbered 4, after V lost 1 base and J lost 1 base. The CDR3 extends over 16 amino acids. Germline CDR1 LGHNA, CDR2 YNFKEQ. CDR3 nucleotide sequence: TGTGCCAGCAGCCAAGGGCAGGGGGGAAGCAATCAGCCCCAGCATTTT. It translates to CASSQGQGGSNQPQHF.

The chain couples TRBV13 to TRBJ2-3; D uncertain. Germline V CDR1 and CDR2: PRHDT, FYEKMQ (reference sequence). The CDR3 has 13 amino acids. V was cut by 6 bases and J by 2 bases, with 9 bases left in between. This CDR3 is CASRSLDTDTQYF. As DNA, the CDR3 is TGTGCCAGCAGGTCACTTGACACAGATACGCAGTATTTT.

V is TRBV9 and J is TRBJ1-3; 7 nucleotides align to TRBD1. Per the germline V gene, CDR1 is SGDLS and CDR2 is YYNGEE. Trimming at V came to 0 bases and at J to 1 base, leaving 7 bases not matched to a gene. The CDR3 has 17 amino acids. CDR3 in DNA: TGTGCCAGCAGCGTAGCGTTGGGACAGAAATCTGGAAACACCATATATTTT. Amino acids: CASSVALGQKSGNTIYF. Complete variable domain (other parts from reference TRBV9 and TRBJ1-3): DSGVTQTPKHLITATGQRVTLRCSPRSGDLSVYWYQQSLDQGLQFLIQYYNGEERAKGNILERFSAQQFPDLHSELNLSSLELGDSALYFCASSVALGQKSGNTIYFGEGSWLTVV.

This clone was found a few times. The CDR3 sequence is CASRGDSQETQYF. The CDR3 DNA is TGTGCCAGCAGGGGGGACAGCCAAGAGACCCAGTACTTC. The V gene is TRBV2, the J gene TRBJ2-5, with TRBD1 matching over 7 bases. The CDR3 consists of 13 residues. The V segment lost 6 bases and the J segment 1 base; nucleotides outside the gene matches: 2. Germline assignment: CDR1 SNHLY and CDR2 FYNNEI. The variable domain in full, completed from reference TRBV2 and TRBJ2-5, reads EPEVTQTPSHQVTQMGQEVILRCVPISNHLYFYWYRQILGQKVEFLVSFYNNEISEKSEIFDDQFSVERPDGSNFTLKIRSTKLEDSAMYFCASRGDSQETQYFGPGTRLLVL.

J is TRBJ1-2 and V is TRBV7-9, with D maybe TRBD1 (5 bases). The ends were cut back, 2 bases at V and 4 bases at J, with 8 bases in the middle. Germline-derived CDR1 and CDR2 are SEHNR and FQNEAQ (reference sequence). This CDR3 region has 13 residues. CDR3 nucleotides: TGTGCCAGCAGCTTACTGGGGGGCTATGGCTACACCTTC. Translation gives CASSLLGGYGYTF.

The chain is built from TRBV7-2 and TRBJ2-5; 9 positions agree with TRBD2. This CDR3 is 15 amino acids long. V was clipped by 1 base and J by 5 bases; unmatched bases: 5. CDR1 and CDR2 from the germline V gene are SGHTA and FQGNSA. CDR3 in amino acids: CASSLVAGGRETQYF. DNA of the CDR3: TGTGCCAGCAGCTTAGTCGCGGGGGGGCGGGAGACCCAGTACTTC.

The chain employs TRBV5-1 and TRBJ2-7, with TRBD1 identical over 8 bases. V lost 5 bases and J lost 3; bases outside the gene matches: 16. Germline V gene data show CDR1 as SGHRS and CDR2 as YFSETQ. This CDR3 has 17 amino acids. This CDR3 is CASRPGQGSPSFYEQYF. DNA of the CDR3: TGCGCCAGCAGGCCCGGACAGGGTTCACCCTCTTTCTACGAGCAGTACTTC.

This clone showed up just once. The chain has TRBV6-5 and TRBJ1-2, with 8 positions matching TRBD1. This CDR3 is built from 13 residues. V shed 7 bases, J shed 4 bases, and the junction held 5 bases outside the gene matches. The germline V gene has CDR1 MNHEY and CDR2 SVGAGI. The DNA for the CDR3 is TGTGCCAGCACGGACAGGGTAGTCTATGGCTACACCTTC. It translates to CASTDRVVYGYTF.

The chain carries TRBV6-5 and TRBJ1-5; D possibly corresponds to TRBD1 (6 bases). Trimming took 0 bases from V and 1 from J, leaving 10 bases between them. The V gene's germline CDR1 is MNHEY and CDR2 SVGAGI. The CDR3 has 16 residues. The CDR3 DNA is TGTGCCAGCAGTTACTCGGTACAGGGCAGCAATCAGCCCCAGCATTTT. Its protein product is CASSYSVQGSNQPQHF.

The rearrangement uses TRBV19 and TRBJ2-1; 8 bases fit TRBD2. V lost 7 bases and J lost 9; bases outside the gene matches: 14. This CDR3 has 15 residues. Germline V lookup: CDR1 LNHDA, CDR2 SQIVND (reference sequence). CDR3 region: CASNPTGGQVSEQFF. The CDR3, as DNA: TGTGCCAGTAACCCCACGGGGGGGCAGGTCAGTGAGCAGTTCTTC.

This clone was observed a few times. Other DNA sequences in this sample translate to the same CDR3. This sequence joins TRBV18 and TRBJ1-2; no clear D gene. The CDR3 length is 13 residues. V lost 2 bases and J 2 bases, leaving 6 bases between the germline ends. CDR1 KGHSH and CDR2 LQKENI come from the germline V gene. CDR3 loop: CASSPGRNYGYTF. CDR3 DNA: TGTGCCAGCTCACCAGGCAGGAACTATGGCTACACCTTC.

The chain couples TRBV29-1 to TRBJ2-7, with 7 bases that match TRBD1. J gave up 2 bases and V 2 bases, and 6 bases lay outside the gene matches. The CDR3 is made up of 14 amino acids. Germline V gives CDR1 SQVTM, CDR2 ANQGSEA. The CDR3 here is CSVENRGQPYEQYF. CDR3 DNA sequence: TGCAGCGTTGAAAACAGGGGTCAACCCTACGAGCAGTACTTC.

This chain connects TRBV19 to TRBJ1-6; the match to TRBD1 covers 9 bases. V gave up 11 bases and J gave up 0 bases; unmatched junction bases: 5. The CDR3 runs 15 residues. The germline V gene has CDR1 LNHDA and CDR2 SQIVND (reference sequence). CDR3 DNA: TGTGCCGCCCGGGGACAGGGCTCCTATAATTCACCCCTCCACTTT. Protein product: CAARGQGSYNSPLHF.

This clone appeared a single time. The chain links TRBV5-5 to TRBJ2-3; D might be TRBD2 (6 bases). V dropped 4 bases and J dropped 2 bases, with 17 bases sitting between them. This CDR3 comprises 16 residues. Germline V lookup: CDR1 SGHKS, CDR2 YYEKEE (reference sequence). Written as DNA, the CDR3 is TGTGCCAGCAGCCCCCAGACCGGGGGATTCACAGATACGCAGTATTTT. Translation gives CASSPQTGGFTDTQYF.

This chain uses TRBV4-1 with TRBJ1-1; perhaps TRBD1 as D (6 bases). Trimming shortened V by 3 bases and J by 4 bases, and 15 bases separated the two germline ends. The CDR3 is made up of 15 amino acids. CDR1 is MGHRA and CDR2 is YSYEKL in the germline V gene. The DNA for the CDR3 is TGCGCCAGCAGCCATGCGGGGGCAGGCGGCACTGAAGCTTTCTTT. This translates into CASSHAGAGGTEAFF.